Listed below are T cell receptor beta chains from one sample, sequenced in a study of control samples from healthy donors and cancer patients. TCRdb's copy holds only in-frame clones and misses some; the assay was immunoSEQ multiplex PCR. This table has under 200,000 clones, roughly 94% appearing once. Sequencing was performed on PBMCs. These receptor sequences come from a man in his 60s with colorectal cancer. Both conserved end residues are part of each CDR3. D genes are given only for firm matches. Some rows mark clone size as missing; the rest say once, few, many or name a class of expanded clone.

size: NA; D: NA; V: TRBV19; J: TRBJ1-5; DNA: TGTGCCAGTAGTATAGGGAGGGAGGGCAATCAGCCCCAGCATTTT; CDR3: CASSIGREGNQPQHF
size: NA; D: NA; V: TRBV28; J: TRBJ2-7; DNA: TGTGCCAGCCACGCACAGGCCGAGCAGTACTTC; CDR3: CASHAQAEQYF
size: NA; D: NA; V: TRBV19; J: TRBJ2-3; DNA: TGTGCCAGTAGTCCCCGGACAGCCCGAGCAGATACGCAGTATTTT; CDR3: CASSPRTARADTQYF
size: NA; D: NA; V: TRBV11-2; J: TRBJ1-1; DNA: TGTGCCAGCAGCTTAGTCGGCACTGAAGCTTTCTTT; CDR3: CASSLVGTEAFF
size: NA; D: NA; V: TRBV30; J: TRBJ2-3; DNA: TGTGCCTGGAGTTCCCAGGACCCAAGCACAGATACGCAGTATTTT; CDR3: CAWSSQDPSTDTQYF
size: NA; D: NA; V: TRBV19; J: TRBJ1-4; DNA: TGTGCCAGTAGTATTTATTTCCTTGGGGGGGCTTGGGATGAAAAACTGTTTTTT; CDR3: CASSIYFLGGAWDEKLFF
size: NA; D: TRBD2; V: TRBV3-1/TRBV3-2; J: TRBJ2-7; DNA: TGTGCCAGCAGCCAAGATCACGGGGAGGGGGAGCAGTACTTC; CDR3: CASSQDHGEGEQYF
size: NA; D: TRBD1; V: TRBV5-1; J: TRBJ1-2; DNA: TGCGCCAGCAGCTCAGGACAGGGGGATTTTGGCTACACCTTC; CDR3: CASSSGQGDFGYTF
size: NA; D: NA; V: TRBV7-2; J: TRBJ2-1; DNA: TGTGCCAGCAGCTTGGCGTATCACAATGAGCAGTTCTTC; CDR3: CASSLAYHNEQFF
size: NA; D: NA; V: TRBV6-6; J: TRBJ1-1; DNA: TGTGCCAGCAGTTCCCATGAGGATACCACTGAAGCTTTCTTT; CDR3: CASSSHEDTTEAFF
size: NA; D: NA; V: TRBV7-9; J: TRBJ2-7; DNA: TGTGCCAGCAGCTTAGGCGCTGGTGCTCGCAGAACCTACGAGCAGTACTTC; CDR3: CASSLGAGARRTYEQYF
size: NA; D: NA; V: TRBV29-1; J: TRBJ1-1; DNA: TGCAGCGTTGTCGGGTATTACACTGAAGCTTTCTTT; CDR3: CSVVGYYTEAFF
size: NA; D: TRBD1; V: TRBV9; J: TRBJ1-1; DNA: TGTGCCAGCAGCGTAGTTCAGGGGGGGGACACTGAAGCTTTCTTT; CDR3: CASSVVQGGDTEAFF
size: NA; D: NA; V: TRBV10-3; J: TRBJ2-5; DNA: TGTGCCATCAGTGATGGAGAGACCCAGTACTTC; CDR3: CAISDGETQYF
size: NA; D: NA; V: TRBV7-9; J: TRBJ1-1; DNA: TGTGCCAGCAGCTTAGCGGTGGGCCTTCAAGCTTTCTTT; CDR3: CASSLAVGLQAFF
size: NA; D: NA; V: TRBV7-9; J: TRBJ2-1; DNA: TGTGCCAGCAGCTTAGCGGGCGGCAGGGACTCCGAGCAGTTCTTC; CDR3: CASSLAGGRDSEQFF
size: NA; D: NA; V: TRBV3-1/TRBV3-2; J: TRBJ1-4; DNA: TGTGCCAGCAGCCAAGAACGGGAAAAACTGTTTTTT; CDR3: CASSQEREKLFF
size: NA; D: TRBD1; V: TRBV3-1/TRBV3-2; J: TRBJ1-1; DNA: TGTGCCAGCAGCCCCCCAGTCCAATCCGGGACAGGGGTCATGAACACTGAAGCTTTCTTT; CDR3: CASSPPVQSGTGVMNTEAFF
size: NA; D: NA; V: TRBV13; J: TRBJ1-3; DNA: TGTGCCAGCAGTATCGGATTCTCTGGAAACACCATATATTTT; CDR3: CASSIGFSGNTIYF
size: NA; D: NA; V: TRBV27; J: TRBJ2-7; DNA: TGTGCCAGCATACCCTCGGAGCTATCCTACGAGCAGTACTTC; CDR3: CASIPSELSYEQYF
size: NA; D: NA; V: TRBV23-1; J: TRBJ2-7; DNA: TGCGCCAGCAGTCAATTAAGATCTCCGCGCTACGGGGAGCAGTACTTC; CDR3: CASSQLRSPRYGEQYF
size: once; D: NA; V: TRBV2; J: TRBJ1-2; DNA: TGTGCCAGCCCGGGGGAACAGGGACGGGGCTACACCTTC; CDR3: CASPGEQGRGYTF
size: NA; D: TRBD2; V: TRBV10-3; J: TRBJ2-1; DNA: TGTGCCATCAGTGATAGAAGGGGAGCGGGGGGTCTCAATGAGCAGTTCTTC; CDR3: CAISDRRGAGGLNEQFF
size: NA; D: TRBD1; V: TRBV7-2; J: TRBJ2-2; DNA: TGTGCCAGCAGCTTGGGACAGGCGAACACCGGGGAGCTGTTTTTT; CDR3: CASSLGQANTGELFF
size: once; D: NA; V: TRBV7-2; J: TRBJ2-5; DNA: TGTGCCAGCAGCCCGAGGGCCCAGCAAGAGACCCAGTACTTC; CDR3: CASSPRAQQETQYF
size: NA; D: NA; V: TRBV11-1; J: TRBJ1-2; DNA: TGTGCCAGCAGCTCGGGCCGGGGAGGCTATGGCTACACCTTC; CDR3: CASSSGRGGYGYTF
size: NA; D: TRBD1; V: TRBV7-9; J: TRBJ1-2; DNA: TGTGCCAGCAGCCTGACAGGGGGCGATGGCTACACCTTC; CDR3: CASSLTGGDGYTF
size: once; D: TRBD1; V: TRBV5-1; J: TRBJ1-3; DNA: TGCGCCAGCAGCACCCGACAGGGGGCTTCTGGAAACACCATATATTTT; CDR3: CASSTRQGASGNTIYF
size: once; D: TRBD1; V: TRBV30; J: TRBJ1-2; DNA: TGTGCCTGGAGTGTACAGGGGCCAGTTGGCTACACCTTC; CDR3: CAWSVQGPVGYTF
size: NA; D: TRBD1; V: TRBV28; J: TRBJ1-1; DNA: TGTGCCAGCAGTTTACCGGGACAGTCAAGAGAAGCTTTCTTT; CDR3: CASSLPGQSREAFF
size: once; D: NA; V: TRBV7-2; J: TRBJ1-1; DNA: TGTGCCAGCAGCTTAGGGATTCGGTCTGAAGCTTTCTTT; CDR3: CASSLGIRSEAFF
size: NA; D: NA; V: TRBV7-9; J: TRBJ1-3; DNA: TGTGCCAGCAGCTTAGCCGGCGGGGATGGAAACACCATATATTTT; CDR3: CASSLAGGDGNTIYF
size: NA; D: NA; V: TRBV10-2; J: TRBJ1-2; DNA: TGCGCCAGCAGTGAGCCGGACAGCTCTGGCTACACCTTC; CDR3: CASSEPDSSGYTF
size: NA; D: TRBD2; V: TRBV11-2; J: TRBJ2-7; DNA: TGTGCCAGCAGCTTAACCAGCGGGGGACGAACCTACGAGCAGTACTTC; CDR3: CASSLTSGGRTYEQYF
size: NA; D: TRBD2; V: TRBV30; J: TRBJ2-3; DNA: TGTGCCTGGAGTATCGGACTAGCAACAGATACGCAGTATTTT; CDR3: CAWSIGLATDTQYF
size: once; D: TRBD1; V: TRBV10-3; J: TRBJ1-1; DNA: TGTGCCATCAGTCCAGGCGACAGGGGGGTCACTGAAGCTTTCTTT; CDR3: CAISPGDRGVTEAFF
size: NA; D: TRBD2; V: TRBV5-1; J: TRBJ2-5; DNA: TGCGCCAGCAGCCCAGGAATAGCGGGGGTGTCGGAGACCCAGTACTTC; CDR3: CASSPGIAGVSETQYF
size: NA; D: TRBD1; V: TRBV4-1; J: TRBJ1-3; DNA: TGCGCCAGCAGCCATGCACAGGGGGAGTCTGGAAACACCATATATTTT; CDR3: CASSHAQGESGNTIYF
size: once; D: NA; V: TRBV2; J: TRBJ1-4; DNA: TGTGCCAGCAATCCGGGCCCTAATGAAAAACTGTTTTTT; CDR3: CASNPGPNEKLFF
size: NA; D: NA; V: TRBV6-5; J: TRBJ1-2; DNA: TGTGCCAGCAGTTCCCCCACAACGGGGCGGTACTACACCTTC; CDR3: CASSSPTTGRYYTF
size: NA; D: TRBD2; V: TRBV9; J: TRBJ2-3; DNA: TGTGCCAGCAGCCCCAGGGGTAGCGGGGGGGCAAAGACGCAGTATTTT; CDR3: CASSPRGSGGAKTQYF
size: NA; D: NA; V: TRBV5-1; J: TRBJ1-1; DNA: TGCGCCAGCAGCTGGAACTTGAACACTGAAGCTTTCTTT; CDR3: CASSWNLNTEAFF
size: once; D: NA; V: TRBV4-1; J: TRBJ1-2; DNA: TGCGCCAGCAGCCATCCTGAGGGCCGAGGAGGCTACACCTTC; CDR3: CASSHPEGRGGYTF
size: NA; D: NA; V: TRBV14; J: TRBJ1-1; DNA: TGTGCCAGCAGCCAAGACTGGGGGACTGAAGCTTTCTTT; CDR3: CASSQDWGTEAFF
size: NA; D: TRBD2; V: TRBV28; J: TRBJ2-2; DNA: TGTGCCAGCAGTTTGATTAGCGGGGGCCACAACACCGGGGAGCTGTTTTTT; CDR3: CASSLISGGHNTGELFF
size: NA; D: TRBD2; V: TRBV2; J: TRBJ2-5; DNA: TGTGCCAGCAGTGCGCGAGGGGTAGCGGGGGGGTTGGAGACCCAGTACTTC; CDR3: CASSARGVAGGLETQYF
size: NA; D: TRBD1; V: TRBV6-5; J: TRBJ1-2; DNA: TGTGCCAGCAGCCCGGGACAGCAAAACTATGGCTACACCTTC; CDR3: CASSPGQQNYGYTF
size: NA; D: TRBD1; V: TRBV28; J: TRBJ1-1; DNA: TGTGCCAGCAGTCCCCGGGACAGGGTGGATAAAAATGAAGCTTTCTTT; CDR3: CASSPRDRVDKNEAFF
size: NA; D: NA; V: TRBV10-1; J: TRBJ2-5; DNA: TGCGCCAGCAGTGACAGGGCGGCGGAGACCCAGTACTTC; CDR3: CASSDRAAETQYF
size: NA; D: TRBD1; V: TRBV18; J: TRBJ2-2; DNA: TGTGCCAGCTCACCGGGACAGGGGGGCGACACCGGGGAGCTGTTTTTT; CDR3: CASSPGQGGDTGELFF
size: NA; D: TRBD1; V: TRBV18; J: TRBJ1-1; DNA: TGTGCCAGCTCGCCCCTAGGGGGCGCGGCTGAAGCTTTCTTT; CDR3: CASSPLGGAAEAFF
size: NA; D: NA; V: TRBV6-5; J: TRBJ1-5; DNA: TGTGCCAGCAGTTCTGGGTCGGGCAGCCATCAGCCCCAGCATTTT; CDR3: CASSSGSGSHQPQHF
size: NA; D: TRBD1; V: TRBV29-1; J: TRBJ1-1; DNA: TGCAGCGTTCGGGGACAGTTGAACACTGAAGCTTTCTTT; CDR3: CSVRGQLNTEAFF
size: NA; D: NA; V: TRBV9; J: TRBJ2-3; DNA: TGTGCCAGCAGCGTAGTCAGCTTCACAGATACGCAGTATTTT; CDR3: CASSVVSFTDTQYF
size: NA; D: NA; V: TRBV19; J: TRBJ2-3; DNA: TGTGCCAGTAGACGGACGGGACCGGCTAATACGCAGTATTTT; CDR3: CASRRTGPANTQYF
size: NA; D: NA; V: TRBV5-4; J: TRBJ2-3; DNA: TGTGCCAGCAGCTTGGGGCAGGGAGGCACAGATACGCAGTATTTT; CDR3: CASSLGQGGTDTQYF
size: NA; D: NA; V: TRBV19; J: TRBJ2-6; DNA: TGTGCCAGTAGTAGAGGGGGGCCTGGGGCCAACGTCCTGACTTTC; CDR3: CASSRGGPGANVLTF
size: NA; D: NA; V: TRBV10-2; J: TRBJ1-6; DNA: TGCGCCAGTGTTTCTCAGTATAATTCACCCCTCCACTTT; CDR3: CASVSQYNSPLHF
size: NA; D: TRBD1; V: TRBV6-6; J: TRBJ1-2; DNA: TGTGCCAGCAGTCCCGGACAGGGGATGAACTATGGCTACACCTTC; CDR3: CASSPGQGMNYGYTF
size: NA; D: TRBD2; V: TRBV5-4; J: TRBJ2-3; DNA: TGTGCCAGCAGACCTGGCGGGGGGCTAAGCACAGATACGCAGTATTTT; CDR3: CASRPGGGLSTDTQYF